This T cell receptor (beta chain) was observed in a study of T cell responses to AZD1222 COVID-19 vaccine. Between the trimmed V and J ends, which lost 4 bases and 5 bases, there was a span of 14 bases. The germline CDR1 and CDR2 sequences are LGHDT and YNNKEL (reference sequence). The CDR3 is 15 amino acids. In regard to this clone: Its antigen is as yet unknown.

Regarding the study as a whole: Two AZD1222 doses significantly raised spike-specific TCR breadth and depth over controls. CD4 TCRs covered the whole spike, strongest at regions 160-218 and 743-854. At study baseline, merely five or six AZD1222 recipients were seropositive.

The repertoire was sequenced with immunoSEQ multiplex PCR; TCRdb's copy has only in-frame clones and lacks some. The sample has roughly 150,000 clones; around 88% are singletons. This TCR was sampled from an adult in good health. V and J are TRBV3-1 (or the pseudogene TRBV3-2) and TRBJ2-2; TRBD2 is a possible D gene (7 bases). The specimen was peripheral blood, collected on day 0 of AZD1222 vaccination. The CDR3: CASSPQRGGTGELFF. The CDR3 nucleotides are TGTGCCAGCAGCCCCCAAAGGGGGGGAACCGGGGAGCTGTTTTTT.